The source of this T cell receptor (beta chain) is a study of cytomegalovirus exposure and HLA in healthy donors. Across the whole study: Within an early data release were 80 million to 90 million unique TCRs drawn from HLA-typed donors.

When sampled, the donors appeared nominally healthy, though they likely had unrecorded immune exposures. Regarding the study as a whole: When analyzed later, a missense DCLRE1C variant was found to be linked to TCR beta V- and J-gene trimming. Most TCR sequences were rare, but some public TCRs occurred in many donors.

For this clone: Antigen: not known.

The CDR3 length is 17 residues. V shed 4 bases and J 4 bases; nucleotides not matched to a gene: 11. CDR1 is MGHRA, CDR2 YSYEKL, per germline. The PCR ran on 60 Vbeta and 13 Jbeta primers. The protocol was immunoSEQ multiplex PCR, while the TCRdb copy is restricted to in-frame clones and leaves out a portion. The table lists some 130,000 clones, about 10% of them singletons, with 1.5% to 2% in the top ten. The specimen was PBMCs. V and J are TRBV4-1 and TRBJ2-2; 8 positions agree with TRBD2. The sequence was obtained from a man aged 45-65 years in good health and CMV-seronegative. CDR3 amino acids: CASSRLGAGDGTGELFF. The CDR3 DNA is TGCGCCAGCAGCCGACTGGGAGCGGGGGATGGCACCGGGGAGCTGTTTTTT.